The 32 T cell receptor beta chains listed next were all sequenced from one sample in a study of cytotoxic CD8 clonotypes in ibrutinib-treated CLL. Method: immunoSEQ multiplex PCR; TCRdb's copy keeps in-frame clones and lacks some. The sample has about 29,000 clones; roughly three quarters are singletons. The sequencing here drew on PBMCs, taken after 36 months of ibrutinib treatment. These receptors all stem from a human donor with chronic lymphocytic leukemia.

This chain uses TRBV15 with TRBJ2-5; D possibly uses TRBD1 or TRBD2 (6 bases each). Germline V gives CDR1 LNHNV, CDR2 YYDKDF (reference sequence). The germline V and J ends were trimmed by 3 bases and 1 base, with 12 bases remaining between them. The CDR3 contains 15 residues. CDR3 DNA sequence: TGTGCCACCAGCAGCTTTGGGGGGCTCCAAGAGACCCAGTACTTC. This encodes CATSSFGGLQETQYF.

V usage is TRBV7-9 and J usage is TRBJ2-3; 7 bases are shared with TRBD1. Trimming took 5 bases from V and 3 from J; bases not matched to a gene: 11. This CDR3 comprises 16 residues. Germline V CDR1 and CDR2: SEHNR, FQNEAQ (reference sequence). The CDR3 nucleotides are TGTGCCAGCAGCCCCCGGGAAGGGGGCTTGACAGATACGCAGTATTTT. This codes for CASSPREGGLTDTQYF.

The chain employs TRBV6-1 and TRBJ2-5; 11 positions match TRBD1. Trimming took 6 bases from V and 1 from J; bases not matched to a gene: 1. CDR3 length: 14 residues. Germline V gene sequence: CDR1 MNHNS, CDR2 SASEGT. The CDR3 loop reads CASRGTGGQETQYF. The CDR3 bases are TGTGCCAGCAGAGGGACAGGGGGCCAAGAGACCCAGTACTTC.

The CDR3 reads CASSLMGGNEQFF. The CDR3 DNA reads as TGTGCCAGCAGCTTAATGGGGGGCAATGAGCAGTTCTTC. The V gene is TRBV7-3, the J gene TRBJ2-1; D may be TRBD2 (6 bases). Germline CDR1 is SGHTA and CDR2 is FQGTGA. Trimming cost V 1 base and J 6 bases, with 7 bases left between them. The CDR3 runs 13 residues.

This sequence joins TRBV5-1 and TRBJ2-7; TRBD1 matches 9 bases. Looked up from germline, CDR1 is SGHRS and CDR2 is YFSETQ. The CDR3 consists of 15 residues. Trimming at V came to 6 bases and at J to 0 bases, leaving 7 bases not matched to a gene. CDR3 loop: CASTRTGVDSYEQYF. The CDR3 nucleotides are TGCGCCAGCACCCGGACAGGGGTCGACTCCTACGAGCAGTACTTC.

This clone has at least ten counts. This sequence joins TRBV27 and TRBJ1-2, with a possible D match to TRBD1 (5 bases). The CDR3 sequence is 14 residues long. Germline CDR1 is MNHEY and CDR2 is SMNVEV (reference sequence). The ends were cut back, 3 bases at V and 4 bases at J, with 12 bases in the middle. In DNA form, the CDR3 reads TGTGCCAGCAGTTTGACCGGGACGCTCTATGGCTACACCTTC. Encoded protein: CASSLTGTLYGYTF.

In this sample, this clone turned up a few times. This sequence joins TRBV11-2 and TRBJ1-2; D not certain. V lost 5 bases, J lost 7 bases, and 17 bases lay in between. The CDR3 spans 14 residues. Germline loops: CDR1 SGHAT, CDR2 FQNNGV. CDR3 sequence (DNA): TGTGCCAGCAGCCCCCCCCGGGAGGTCGGTGGCTACACCTTC. It encodes CASSPPREVGGYTF.

The CDR3 coding sequence is TGTGCCAGCTCACCACCGACAGGGTCCGGGGAGCTGTTTTTT. It yields the protein CASSPPTGSGELFF. The rearrangement joins TRBV18 to TRBJ2-2; 7 nucleotides match TRBD1. Unmatched junction bases numbered 1, after V lost 0 bases and J lost 6 bases. The CDR3 totals 14 residues. The germline V gene has CDR1 KGHSH and CDR2 LQKENI.

J is TRBJ2-1 and V is TRBV7-9; 8 nucleotides line up with TRBD1. Germline CDR1 is SEHNR and CDR2 is FQNEAQ (reference sequence). This CDR3 has 12 residues. The J segment lost 8 bases and the V segment lost 5 bases, leaving 2 bases of the junction unmatched. CDR3 amino acids: CASSKTGDEQFF. CDR3 in DNA: TGTGCCAGCAGCAAGACAGGGGATGAGCAGTTCTTC.

This clone was detected once. J is TRBJ2-1 and V is TRBV6-5, with 9 bases matching TRBD1. CDR1 and CDR2 (germline): MNHEY, SVGAGI. This CDR3 comprises 14 residues. Trimming took 4 bases from V and 6 from J; bases not matched to a gene: 4. The DNA for the CDR3 is TGTGCCAGCAGTTCCTCGACAGGGGGCAATGAGCAGTTCTTC. Translating gives CASSSSTGGNEQFF.

In its sample, this clone was seen a few times. The chain has TRBV29-1 and TRBJ2-4; a weak D match, TRBD2 (6 bases). Trimming took off 4 bases at V and 11 bases at J, with 15 bases between the two ends. The CDR3 is made up of 12 amino acids. The germline CDR1 and CDR2 sequences are SQVTM and ANQGSEA. CDR3 sequence: CSVGDWERVQYF. The CDR3 DNA is TGCAGCGTTGGGGACTGGGAGAGGGTTCAGTACTTC.

This clone was seen a few times. The rearrangement uses TRBV2 and TRBJ1-2, with 7 bases identical to TRBD1. The CDR3 has 14 residues. Germline loops: CDR1 SNHLY, CDR2 FYNNEI. The ends lost 7 bases at V and 3 bases at J; junction bases unmatched: 8. The CDR3 is CASKDGRGYYGYTF. CDR3 coding DNA: TGTGCCAGCAAAGACGGCAGGGGGTACTATGGCTACACCTTC. Full variable domain (remainder filled in from reference TRBV2 and TRBJ1-2): EPEVTQTPSHQVTQMGQEVILRCVPISNHLYFYWYRQILGQKVEFLVSFYNNEISEKSEIFDDQFSVERPDGSNFTLKIRSTKLEDSAMYFCASKDGRGYYGYTFGSGTRLTVV.

V gene TRBV5-1 combines with J gene TRBJ2-5; D may be TRBD1 (5 bases). Germline V CDR1 and CDR2: SGHRS, YFSETQ. Between the trimmed V and J ends, which lost 2 bases and 4 bases, there was a span of 18 bases. The CDR3 covers 16 residues. This chain's CDR3 is CASSFLDSQSGETQYF. Here the CDR3 DNA reads TGCGCCAGCAGCTTCCTTGACAGCCAGTCGGGAGAGACCCAGTACTTC.

V usage is TRBV13 and J usage is TRBJ2-2; D uncertain. V lost 0 bases to trimming and J lost 6 bases, with 14 bases between them. CDR1 and CDR2 from the germline V gene are PRHDT and FYEKMQ (reference sequence). This CDR3 contains 16 residues. In nucleotides, the CDR3 is TGTGCCAGCAGCTTAGGCAACCCAACGTTCGCCGGGGAGCTGTTTTTT. Protein product: CASSLGNPTFAGELFF.

V is TRBV9 and J is TRBJ1-3; D remains ambiguous. This CDR3 spans 15 amino acids. Trimming pared 0 bases from V and 2 bases from J, leaving 9 bases between. Germline lookup yields CDR1 SGDLS and CDR2 YYNGEE. The CDR3 sequence is CASSVVGNTGNTIYF. The DNA of the CDR3 is TGTGCCAGCAGCGTAGTCGGGAATACTGGAAACACCATATATTTT.

The rearrangement links TRBV13 to TRBJ2-1; weak D call: TRBD2 (5 bases). Germline V gene lookup returns CDR1 PRHDT and CDR2 FYEKMQ (reference sequence). Trimming left V 2 bases short and J 8 bases short, with 7 bases between. CDR3 length: 12 amino acids. The CDR3 sequence is CASSLLADEQFF. The CDR3 bases are TGTGCCAGCAGCTTACTAGCCGATGAGCAGTTCTTC.

The rearrangement uses TRBV7-9 and TRBJ2-5; D gene unclear. The CDR3 covers 12 residues. With 1 base removed from V and 6 bases from J, the gap between germline ends came to 6 bases. Per germline, CDR1 SEHNR and CDR2 FQNEAQ (reference sequence). CDR3 coding DNA: TGTGCCAGCAGCTTAGACCCACAGACCCAGTACTTC. Encoded protein: CASSLDPQTQYF. Combining the CDR3 with reference TRBV7-9 and TRBJ2-5 gives the whole variable domain DTGVSQNPRHKITKRGQNVTFRCDPISEHNRLYWYRQTLGQGPEFLTYFQNEAQLEKSRLLSDRFSAERPKGSFSTLEIQRTEQGDSAMYLCASSLDPQTQYFGPGTRLLVL.

The sample holds a few counts of this clone. The chain has TRBV6-6 and TRBJ1-4; TRBD1 is a possible D gene (5 bases). This CDR3 contains 10 residues. Germline assignment: CDR1 MNHNY and CDR2 SVGAGI (reference sequence). V was trimmed by 5 bases and J by 15 bases, leaving 10 bases between them. CDR3 residues: CASSQGQVFF. In nucleotides, the CDR3 is TGTGCCAGCAGTCAAGGACAAGTGTTTTTT.

The chain recombines TRBV27 with TRBJ2-7; 10 bases are a match to TRBD1. The trim removed 7 bases at V and 5 bases at J, leaving 11 bases unmatched. CDR1 is MNHEY, CDR2 SMNVEV, per germline (reference sequence). CDR3 size: 15 residues. The CDR3 loop reads CASTLVGTGDHEQYF. CDR3 sequence (DNA): TGTGCCAGCACTCTGGTGGGGACAGGGGACCACGAGCAGTACTTC.

The V gene is TRBV5-1, the J gene TRBJ1-1; D is possibly TRBD1 (5 bases). The germline CDR1 and CDR2 sequences are SGHRS and YFSETQ. The CDR3 is 13 amino acids. V lost 0 bases and J lost 4, with 7 bases in between. This CDR3 reads CASSLAGSTEAFF. CDR3 nucleotides: TGCGCCAGCAGCTTGGCAGGGAGCACTGAAGCTTTCTTT.

The rearrangement uses TRBV5-1 and TRBJ2-1, with D hard to call. CDR3 size: 13 residues. Germline V gene sequence: CDR1 SGHRS, CDR2 YFSETQ. V shed 2 bases and J shed 8 bases, with 11 bases lying between them. The CDR3: CASSFGVAYEQFF. In DNA form, the CDR3 reads TGCGCCAGCAGCTTTGGGGTGGCCTATGAGCAGTTCTTC.

The V call is TRBV5-6, the J call TRBJ2-7; perhaps TRBD2 as D (6 bases). From germline, CDR1 is SGHDT and CDR2 YYEEEE. V gave up 0 bases and J gave up 0 bases, with 10 bases separating them. This CDR3 region has 15 residues. This CDR3 is CASSLAGGFSYEQYF. Written as DNA, the CDR3 is TGTGCCAGCAGCTTGGCCGGGGGTTTCTCCTACGAGCAGTACTTC.

This chain joins TRBV5-4 and TRBJ2-7; D uncertain. CDR1 and CDR2 (germline): SGHNT, YYREEE (reference sequence). CDR3 length equals 15 residues. V was shortened by 1 base and J by 0 bases, with 11 bases between the two germline ends. This CDR3 reads CASSLIEFSSYEQYF. CDR3 in DNA: TGTGCCAGCAGCTTGATTGAGTTTAGCTCCTACGAGCAGTACTTC.

The chain employs TRBV7-2 and TRBJ2-1, with TRBD2 matching 10 bases. Germline lookup yields CDR1 SGHTA and CDR2 FQGNSA. This CDR3 comprises 18 residues. V shed 5 bases and J 8 bases; nucleotides not matched to a gene: 18. The DNA of the CDR3 is TGTGCCAGCAGCCCAGACCCCCTACTTGAAGCGGGGGGGGATGAGCAGTTCTTC. It encodes CASSPDPLLEAGGDEQFF.

The chain is built from TRBV5-5 and TRBJ1-2; D uncertain. CDR3 length equals 13 residues. Germline V CDR1 and CDR2: SGHKS, YYEKEE (reference sequence). The ends were cut back, 0 bases at V and 6 bases at J, with 9 bases in the middle. The CDR3 protein is CASSLAPRNGYTF. DNA for the CDR3: TGTGCCAGCAGCTTGGCCCCCCGGAATGGCTACACCTTC.

This chain links TRBV7-9 with TRBJ2-7, with TRBD1 matching over 8 bases. Germline CDR1 and CDR2: SEHNR and FQNEAQ (reference sequence). Trimming cost V 4 bases and J 4 bases; bases outside gene matches: 3. CDR3 size: 13 residues. CDR3 sequence: CASSSDREYEQYF. The CDR3 nucleotides read TGTGCCAGCAGCTCGGACAGGGAGTACGAGCAGTACTTC.

The rearrangement joins TRBV5-4 to TRBJ2-2, with 8 bases that match TRBD1. The CDR3 extends over 16 amino acids. Germline loops: CDR1 SGHNT, CDR2 YYREEE (reference sequence). Unmatched junction bases numbered 5, after V lost 4 bases and J lost 0 bases. Here the CDR3 reads CASSRTGLSNTGELFF. The CDR3 bases are TGTGCCAGCAGCCGGACAGGGCTGTCGAACACCGGGGAGCTGTTTTTT.

V gene TRBV19 combines with J gene TRBJ1-2, with a tentative D call TRBD1 (6 bases). The CDR3 is made up of 14 amino acids. Germline assignment: CDR1 LNHDA and CDR2 SQIVND (reference sequence). V was trimmed by 3 bases and J by 7 bases, leaving 15 bases between them. The CDR3 sequence is CASSILTGRGGYTF. For the CDR3, the DNA is TGTGCCAGTAGTATCCTGACAGGTCGGGGTGGCTACACCTTC.

The rearrangement links TRBV7-9 to TRBJ1-6; 9 bases match TRBD1. The CDR3 spans 15 residues. Germline V gives CDR1 SEHNR, CDR2 FQNEAQ (reference sequence). The ends lost 5 bases at V and 7 bases at J; junction bases unmatched: 6. The CDR3 spells CASSLSGTGNSPLHF. The CDR3 DNA reads as TGTGCCAGCAGCCTCTCCGGGACAGGGAATTCACCCCTCCACTTT. Together with reference TRBV7-9 and TRBJ1-6, the CDR3 gives the full variable domain: DTGVSQNPRHKITKRGQNVTFRCDPISEHNRLYWYRQTLGQGPEFLTYFQNEAQLEKSRLLSDRFSAERPKGSFSTLEIQRTEQGDSAMYLCASSLSGTGNSPLHFGNGTRLTVT.

The chain joins TRBV4-2 to TRBJ1-1; the match to TRBD1 covers 7 bases. The CDR3 length is 15 residues. The V gene end was trimmed by 4 bases and the J gene end by 6 bases; junction bases not matched to a gene: 11. In germline, CDR1 is LGHNA, CDR2 YNFKEQ. For the CDR3, the DNA is TGTGCCAGCAGCCCGGGGGACAGCGTCTCCCCTGAAGCTTTCTTT. Its translation is CASSPGDSVSPEAFF.

The chain links TRBV27 to TRBJ1-1; TRBD1 is a possible D gene (5 bases). The CDR3 runs 15 residues. Germline CDR1 MNHEY, CDR2 SMNVEV (reference sequence). V was shortened by 2 bases and J by 1 base, with 11 bases between the two germline ends. CDR3 in amino acids: CASSLTRTQNTEAFF. The CDR3, as DNA: TGTGCCAGCAGTTTAACGAGGACACAGAACACTGAAGCTTTCTTT.

The chain couples TRBV6-5 to TRBJ1-2; 7 bases match TRBD1. Trimming removed 5 bases from V and 9 bases from J; junction bases left unmatched: 3. The length of the CDR3 is 11 residues. From germline, CDR1 is MNHEY and CDR2 SVGAGI. CDR3 bases: TGTGCCAGCAGTATACAGGGGAGCTACACCTTC. Translated, it gives CASSIQGSYTF.